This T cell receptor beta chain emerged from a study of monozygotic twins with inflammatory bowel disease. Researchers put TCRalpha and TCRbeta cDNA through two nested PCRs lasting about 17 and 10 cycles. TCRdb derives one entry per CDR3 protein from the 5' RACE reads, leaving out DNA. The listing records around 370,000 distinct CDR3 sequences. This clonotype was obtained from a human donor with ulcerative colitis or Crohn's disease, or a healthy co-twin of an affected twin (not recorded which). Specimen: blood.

CDR3 residues: CASSSDRPPYEQYF. The chain carries TRBV5-1 and TRBJ2-7; the D call of TRBD1 rests on TCRdb alone, since no DNA is present to check it. CDR3 length equals 14 residues. Germline V gene lookup returns CDR1 SGHRS and CDR2 YFSETQ.